Listed below are T cell receptor beta chains from one sample, sequenced in a study of response to subunit inactivated influenza vaccine. TCRdb analysed the RT-PCR reads with MiXCR anew, one entry per CDR3 protein. The sample has about 620,000 distinct CDR3 sequences; 12% are singletons. Sequenced material: PBMCs from blood, taken on the day of vaccination. These TCRs come from a man over 45 who received an inactivated influenza vaccine. The CDR3 runs from the conserved cysteine through the conserved F or W. Each record gives: D gene, clone size, V gene, J gene, CDR3 DNA, CDR3 protein. A D gene is named only where the DNA matches it firmly. Not every row has a clone size; where given, it reads once, few, many or a size class.

D gene: .; clone size: .; V gene: TRBV12-3/TRBV12-4; J gene: TRBJ2-1; CDR3 DNA: TGTGCCAGCAGTTTTACAGGGAAAAATGAGCAGTTCTTC; CDR3 protein: CASSFTGKNEQFF
D gene: .; clone size: .; V gene: TRBV18; J gene: TRBJ1-1; CDR3 DNA: TGTGCCAGCTCACCAGGGGCAGGGAGTGGTGCTTTCTTT; CDR3 protein: CASSPGAGSGAFF
D gene: .; clone size: .; V gene: TRBV9; J gene: TRBJ2-1; CDR3 DNA: TGTGCCAGCAGCGTATCTGGCCAAGGTGAGCAGTTCTTC; CDR3 protein: CASSVSGQGEQFF
D gene: .; clone size: .; V gene: TRBV7-2; J gene: TRBJ2-5; CDR3 DNA: TGTGCCAGCAGCTTAGTGCCCGGGTTGGGGTCGAAAGAGACCCAGTACTTC; CDR3 protein: CASSLVPGLGSKETQYF
D gene: .; clone size: few; V gene: TRBV12-3/TRBV12-4; J gene: TRBJ2-7; CDR3 DNA: TGTGCCAGCAGTTCCACCCATGCCCAGGGGAGCGAGCAGTACTTC; CDR3 protein: CASSSTHAQGSEQYF
D gene: .; clone size: few; V gene: TRBV6-2/TRBV6-3; J gene: TRBJ2-5; CDR3 DNA: TGTGCCAGCAGTAACCGACGGGAAGAGACCCAGTACTTC; CDR3 protein: CASSNRREETQYF
D gene: TRBD1; clone size: few; V gene: TRBV11-2; J gene: TRBJ2-7; CDR3 DNA: TGTGCCAGCAGCTTTGCCACAGGGGGCTACGAGCAGTACTTC; CDR3 protein: CASSFATGGYEQYF
D gene: TRBD1; clone size: .; V gene: TRBV6-2/TRBV6-3; J gene: TRBJ2-1; CDR3 DNA: TGTGCCAGCAGTTCAACCCTGGACAGGGCCAATGAGCAGTTCTTC; CDR3 protein: CASSSTLDRANEQFF
D gene: .; clone size: .; V gene: TRBV4-3; J gene: TRBJ2-2; CDR3 DNA: TGCGCCAGCAGCCAAGATCAGGGCACCGGGGAGCTGTTTTTT; CDR3 protein: CASSQDQGTGELFF
D gene: .; clone size: many; V gene: TRBV7-8; J gene: TRBJ2-1; CDR3 DNA: TGTGCCAGCAGCTTAAGGGGGGCTTACAATGAGCAGTTCTTC; CDR3 protein: CASSLRGAYNEQFF
D gene: .; clone size: few; V gene: TRBV5-5; J gene: TRBJ1-3; CDR3 DNA: TGTGCCAGCAGGGACCTGGGATGGTCTGGAAACACCATATATTTT; CDR3 protein: CASRDLGWSGNTIYF
D gene: TRBD1; clone size: .; V gene: TRBV7-2; J gene: TRBJ1-4; CDR3 DNA: TGTGCCAGCAGCTTAACGGGGGACAGCGTCGCAACTAATGAAAAACTGTTTTTT; CDR3 protein: CASSLTGDSVATNEKLFF
D gene: TRBD1; clone size: few; V gene: TRBV29-1; J gene: TRBJ2-7; CDR3 DNA: TGCAGCGTAGGGACAGGCCCCTACGAGCAGTACTTC; CDR3 protein: CSVGTGPYEQYF
D gene: TRBD1; clone size: .; V gene: TRBV19; J gene: TRBJ1-2; CDR3 DNA: TGTGCCAGCACACAGGGGGATAACTATGGCTACACCTTC; CDR3 protein: CASTQGDNYGYTF
D gene: .; clone size: .; V gene: TRBV11-1; J gene: TRBJ2-7; CDR3 DNA: TGTGCCAGCAGCCCAGAGACAGGTCTATACTACGAGCAGTACTTC; CDR3 protein: CASSPETGLYYEQYF
D gene: TRBD2; clone size: .; V gene: TRBV12-3/TRBV12-4; J gene: TRBJ2-5; CDR3 DNA: TGTGCCAGCAGTATCACTAGCGGGAGGCAAGAGACCCAGTACTTC; CDR3 protein: CASSITSGRQETQYF
D gene: .; clone size: .; V gene: TRBV14; J gene: TRBJ2-1; CDR3 DNA: TGTGCCAGCAGCCAACCCTTAAGAGACAATGAGCAGTTCTTC; CDR3 protein: CASSQPLRDNEQFF
D gene: TRBD1; clone size: many; V gene: TRBV5-6; J gene: TRBJ2-1; CDR3 DNA: TGTGCCAGCAGCGAGGGACAGGGTTCCTACAATGAGCAGTTCTTC; CDR3 protein: CASSEGQGSYNEQFF
D gene: .; clone size: .; V gene: TRBV5-1; J gene: TRBJ2-5; CDR3 DNA: TGCGCCAGCAGCTTGTTCGGCAGGGAGGAGACCCAGTACTTC; CDR3 protein: CASSLFGREETQYF
D gene: TRBD1; clone size: .; V gene: TRBV6-4; J gene: TRBJ2-1; CDR3 DNA: TGTGCCAGCAAAAGGGACAGGGGAGGCCATGAGCAGTTCTTC; CDR3 protein: CASKRDRGGHEQFF
D gene: TRBD2; clone size: .; V gene: TRBV7-2; J gene: TRBJ2-3; CDR3 DNA: TGTGCCAGCAGCGTAGGTGGGAGGGACACAGATACGCAGTATTTT; CDR3 protein: CASSVGGRDTDTQYF
D gene: TRBD1; clone size: .; V gene: TRBV6-1; J gene: TRBJ2-2; CDR3 DNA: TGTGCCAGCATCAGAACAGGGGTTACCGGGGAGCTGTTTTTT; CDR3 protein: CASIRTGVTGELFF
D gene: .; clone size: .; V gene: TRBV3-1; J gene: TRBJ1-6; CDR3 DNA: TGTGCCAGCAGCCAAGCGGGGGGTGAATCACCCCTCCACTTT; CDR3 protein: CASSQAGGESPLHF
D gene: .; clone size: few; V gene: TRBV29-1; J gene: TRBJ2-1; CDR3 DNA: TGCAGCGTTGCGCAGTTCGATGAGCAGTTCTTC; CDR3 protein: CSVAQFDEQFF
D gene: .; clone size: once; V gene: TRBV7-2; J gene: TRBJ2-5; CDR3 DNA: TGTGCCAGCAGCTTAGGCCTGGGGCCAGAGACCCAGTACTTC; CDR3 protein: CASSLGLGPETQYF
D gene: .; clone size: many; V gene: TRBV5-1; J gene: TRBJ2-2; CDR3 DNA: TGCGCCAGCAGGTCACAGGGAGGGACCGGGGAGCTGTTTTTT; CDR3 protein: CASRSQGGTGELFF
D gene: .; clone size: .; V gene: TRBV29-1; J gene: TRBJ1-2; CDR3 DNA: TGCAGCGTTGATGGGACATCAGAGCGCTACACCTTC; CDR3 protein: CSVDGTSERYTF
D gene: .; clone size: few; V gene: TRBV29-1; J gene: TRBJ2-3; CDR3 DNA: TGCAGCGTTGAACTCAAGGAACCAGATACGCAGTATTTT; CDR3 protein: CSVELKEPDTQYF
D gene: TRBD2; clone size: .; V gene: TRBV29-1; J gene: TRBJ2-5; CDR3 DNA: TGCAGCGTTGAGTACGGCGGGGGGAAAGAGACCCAGTACTTC; CDR3 protein: CSVEYGGGKETQYF
D gene: TRBD2; clone size: few; V gene: TRBV7-2; J gene: TRBJ2-1; CDR3 DNA: TGTGCCAGCAGAGCGGGACTAGCGGGAGAAGTTGAGCAGTTCTTC; CDR3 protein: CASRAGLAGEVEQFF
D gene: TRBD1; clone size: .; V gene: TRBV7-9; J gene: TRBJ1-2; CDR3 DNA: TGTGCCAGCAGCTTAGCGACCGGGACAGGGTCCTTC; CDR3 protein: CASSLATGTGSF
D gene: .; clone size: many; V gene: TRBV7-8; J gene: TRBJ1-1; CDR3 DNA: TGTGCCAGCAGCTTAGCCTACAGGAACACTGAAGCTTTCTTT; CDR3 protein: CASSLAYRNTEAFF
D gene: .; clone size: few; V gene: TRBV2; J gene: TRBJ2-1; CDR3 DNA: TGTGCCAGCAGTGAGGGCCCCTATGAGCAGTTCTTC; CDR3 protein: CASSEGPYEQFF
D gene: .; clone size: few; V gene: TRBV6-1; J gene: TRBJ2-2; CDR3 DNA: TGTGCCAGCAGTCCACGGTGGGAGACTTTTATCACCGGGGAGCTGTTTTTT; CDR3 protein: CASSPRWETFITGELFF
D gene: TRBD1; clone size: few; V gene: TRBV12-3/TRBV12-4; J gene: TRBJ2-6; CDR3 DNA: TGTGCCAGCAGTCGGGACAGATATTCCTCTGGGGCCAACGTCCTGACTTTC; CDR3 protein: CASSRDRYSSGANVLTF
D gene: .; clone size: few; V gene: TRBV28; J gene: TRBJ2-7; CDR3 DNA: TGTGCCAGCAGCGTAAGGATTGAGGACGAGCAGTACTTC; CDR3 protein: CASSVRIEDEQYF
D gene: .; clone size: few; V gene: TRBV5-6; J gene: TRBJ1-5; CDR3 DNA: TGTGCCAGCAGCAGACGTAGCGGACGTAGCAATCAGCCCCAGCATTTT; CDR3 protein: CASSRRSGRSNQPQHF
D gene: TRBD2; clone size: few; V gene: TRBV20-1; J gene: TRBJ2-7; CDR3 DNA: TGCAGTGCTAGAGATCGAGGACTAGCGGGCTACGAGCAGTACTTC; CDR3 protein: CSARDRGLAGYEQYF
D gene: .; clone size: .; V gene: TRBV10-3; J gene: TRBJ1-5; CDR3 DNA: TGTGCCATCAGTTCCGGGACCTACAATCAGCCCCAGCATTTT; CDR3 protein: CAISSGTYNQPQHF
D gene: TRBD2; clone size: few; V gene: TRBV12-3/TRBV12-4; J gene: TRBJ2-7; CDR3 DNA: TGTGCCAGCAGTTTCCGATGGACTAGCAGAGCCTACGAGCAGTACTTC; CDR3 protein: CASSFRWTSRAYEQYF
D gene: TRBD2; clone size: few; V gene: TRBV10-3; J gene: TRBJ2-1; CDR3 DNA: TGTGCCATCAGAACTAGCGGGGGGGCCTACAATGAGCAGTTCTTC; CDR3 protein: CAIRTSGGAYNEQFF
D gene: TRBD2; clone size: .; V gene: TRBV7-2; J gene: TRBJ2-5; CDR3 DNA: TGTGCCAGCAGCGGCGGGACTAGCGGGAGAAGGAAGACCCAGTACTTC; CDR3 protein: CASSGGTSGRRKTQYF
D gene: .; clone size: few; V gene: TRBV29-1; J gene: TRBJ2-1; CDR3 DNA: TGCAGCGGCACTTTGAGCAACAATGAGCAGTTCTTC; CDR3 protein: CSGTLSNNEQFF
D gene: .; clone size: few; V gene: TRBV5-5; J gene: TRBJ2-7; CDR3 DNA: TGTGCCAGCAGCTTGGACAGAGCCGAGCAGTACTTC; CDR3 protein: CASSLDRAEQYF
D gene: .; clone size: .; V gene: TRBV4-2; J gene: TRBJ2-7; CDR3 DNA: TGTGCCAGCAGCCAAGTAAAGTTCTACGAGCAGTACTTC; CDR3 protein: CASSQVKFYEQYF